The 32 T cell receptor beta chains below all came from one sample that was sequenced in a study of read filtering for tumor transcriptome and immune sequencing. This library used roughly 430 ng RNA and molecular barcoded adaptors spanning alpha/delta and beta/gamma chains. MiXCR was run by TCRdb on the reads, yielding one entry per CDR3 protein. The sample lists under 80,000 distinct CDR3 sequences, about a fifth occurring once. Input material: a population of CD138-negative cells sorted from bone marrow. The receptor set was obtained from a donor aged 40 or over with multiple myeloma.

On this clonotype: A much larger clone differs by one base, so this may be a read error. Here the CDR3 omits its conserved ending phenylalanine or tryptophan, so a read error is the likely source. The CDR3 nucleotides read TGTGCCAGCAGCTTGTTCGACACCTATGGCTACACCCTC. Translation gives CASSLFDTYGYTL. The chain links TRBV7-9 to TRBJ1-2; unclear D gene. Germline V gene sequence: CDR1 SEHNR, CDR2 FQNEAQ (reference sequence). Trimming took off 3 bases at V and 4 bases at J, with 9 bases between the two ends. This CDR3 spans 13 amino acids.

There are a few counts of this clonotype. The chain has TRBV2 and TRBJ2-3, with TRBD1 identical over 8 bases. V shed 6 bases, J shed 2 bases, and the junction held 4 bases outside the gene matches. Germline CDR1 and CDR2: SNHLY and FYNNEI. The CDR3 length is 14 residues. In nucleotides, the CDR3 is TGTGCCAGCAGAAGGACAGGGCCCACAGATACGCAGTATTTT. This codes for CASRRTGPTDTQYF.

This clonotype was seen many times. The CDR3 here is CASSENRGSETQYF. The CDR3 DNA follows: TGTGCCAGCAGCGAAAACAGGGGTTCGGAGACCCAGTACTTC. The rearrangement uses TRBV5-6 and TRBJ2-5; TRBD1 aligns across 7 bases. There are 14 residues in the CDR3. The junction had 8 bases not matched to a gene; V was cut back by 4 bases and J by 5 bases. CDR1 is SGHDT and CDR2 is YYEEEE in the germline V gene.

The J gene is TRBJ2-7, the V gene TRBV20-1, with D unclear. CDR3 length equals 12 residues. V lost 1 base and J 2 bases, leaving 6 bases between the germline ends. CDR1 and CDR2 (germline): DFQATT, SNEGSKA (reference sequence). CDR3 nucleotides: TGCAGTGCTAGAGGGCCAGCCTACGAGCAGTACTTC. Its translation: CSARGPAYEQYF.

The rearrangement uses TRBV10-3 and TRBJ2-5; 12 positions agree with TRBD1. CDR3 length: 15 residues. V lost 4 bases, J lost 5 bases, and 5 bases stayed unmatched. Germline assignment: CDR1 ENHRY and CDR2 SYGVKD. CDR3 DNA: TGTGCCATCAGTGCCGGGACAGGGGGCGAGGAGACCCAGTACTTC. Its protein product is CAISAGTGGEETQYF.

This clonotype has at least ten counts. This chain links TRBV14 with TRBJ2-1; 7 bases align to TRBD1. The trim removed 1 base at V and 1 base at J, leaving 7 bases unmatched. This CDR3 has 17 amino acids. CDR1 and CDR2 from the germline V gene are SGHDN and FVKESK. CDR3 residues: CASSQVAPTGSYNEQFF. The CDR3 DNA reads as TGTGCCAGCAGCCAAGTTGCCCCGACAGGGTCCTACAATGAGCAGTTCTTC.

This clonotype was found many times. The chain combines TRBV20-1 with TRBJ2-6; D not resolved. Deletions cut 3 bases from V and 1 base from J, with 13 bases between. The CDR3 loop spans 16 amino acids. Germline CDR1 reads DFQATT; CDR2 reads SNEGSKA (reference sequence). The CDR3 sequence is CSARMAYLSGANVLTF. For the CDR3, the DNA is TGCAGTGCTAGGATGGCCTACCTGTCTGGGGCCAACGTCCTGACTTTC.

For this clonotype: This clone may be a read error of a much larger clone one base away. The chain carries TRBV5-1 and TRBJ2-7, with TRBD1 matching 7 bases. This CDR3 region has 14 residues. Germline V gene sequence: CDR1 SGHRS, CDR2 YFSETQ. DNA of the CDR3: TGCGCCAGCAGCTTGGAGGGGGCCTCCTACGGGCAGTACTTC. Its translation is CASSLEGASYGQYF.

This clonotype was detected ten times or more. The chain is built from TRBV19 and TRBJ2-7; tentative D call: TRBD1 (6 bases). V was pared by 3 bases and J by 2 bases, with 14 bases between. The CDR3 length is 15 residues. The germline CDR1 and CDR2 sequences are LNHDA and SQIVND (reference sequence). The CDR3 nucleotides are TGTGCCAGTAGTATCGTCGAGACAGGCACCTACGAGCAGTACTTC. Protein: CASSIVETGTYEQYF.

The table lists this clonotype with many counts. The chain has TRBV7-3 and TRBJ2-2; 7 nucleotides agree with TRBD2. Germline CDR1 is SGHTA and CDR2 is FQGTGA. J lost 5 bases, V lost 5 bases, and 5 bases had no gene match. The CDR3 totals 14 residues. The CDR3 here is CASSPPGGTGELFF. CDR3 nucleotides: TGTGCCAGCAGCCCCCCCGGGGGGACCGGGGAGCTGTTTTTT.

This clonotype was counted ten times or more. A much larger clone differs by one base, so this may be a read error. V is TRBV7-9 and J is TRBJ2-5, with no clear D. This CDR3 region has 10 residues. The ends were cut back, 5 bases at V and 4 bases at J, with 2 bases in the middle. The germline CDR1 and CDR2 sequences are SEHNR and FQNEAQ (reference sequence). CDR3 nucleotide sequence: TGTGCCAGCAGCCGAGAGACCCAGTACTTC. Translated: CASSRETQYF.

This clonotype was detected ten times or more. The chain carries TRBV2 and TRBJ2-3; weak D call: TRBD1 (7 bases). Trimming pared 10 bases from V and 4 bases from J, leaving 12 bases between. The CDR3 contains 12 residues. From germline, CDR1 is SNHLY and CDR2 FYNNEI. The CDR3 coding sequence is TGTGCCACAGACAGGGAGGCAGATACGCAGTATTTT. This translates into CATDREADTQYF.

In this sample, this clonotype turned up many times. The V gene is TRBV4-2, the J gene TRBJ1-1; 7 bases line up with TRBD1. Germline lookup yields CDR1 LGHNA and CDR2 YNFKEQ. CDR3 length: 13 amino acids. Trimming cost V 4 bases and J 7 bases; bases outside gene matches: 6. CDR3 region: CASSPGGVGEAFF. In DNA, the CDR3 is TGTGCCAGCAGCCCAGGGGGTGTCGGTGAAGCTTTCTTT.

At least ten counts were recorded for this clonotype. CDR3 sequence: CASIRGQGLSYEQYF. The CDR3, as DNA: TGTGCCAGCATCCGGGGACAGGGTCTTTCCTACGAGCAGTACTTC. This sequence joins TRBV11-2 and TRBJ2-7, with 9 bases identical to TRBD1. The junction had 8 bases not matched to a gene; V was cut back by 7 bases and J by 1 base. CDR3 length equals 15 residues. Germline-derived CDR1 and CDR2 are SGHAT and FQNNGV.

There are many counts of this clonotype. The chain employs TRBV29-1 and TRBJ2-5; 8 bases line up with TRBD1. The CDR3 runs to 11 residues. The J segment lost 4 bases and the V segment lost 7 bases, leaving 2 bases of the junction unmatched. Germline CDR1 reads SQVTM; CDR2 reads ANQGSEA. The CDR3 reads CSDGQGETQYF. CDR3 DNA sequence: TGCAGCGATGGACAGGGAGAGACCCAGTACTTC.

V and J are TRBV5-5 and TRBJ1-3, with no clear D. V lost 0 bases and J lost 2, with 15 bases in between. The CDR3 is made up of 17 amino acids. Germline V gives CDR1 SGHKS, CDR2 YYEKEE (reference sequence). CDR3 residues: CASSLGGSGPTGNTIYF. CDR3 DNA: TGTGCCAGCAGCTTGGGCGGCTCCGGCCCCACTGGAAACACCATATATTTT.

This clonotype was counted a few times. This chain links TRBV10-2 with TRBJ2-1, with D perhaps TRBD1 or TRBD2 (6 bases each). Germline lookup yields CDR1 WSHSY and CDR2 SAAADI. The ends were cut back, 2 bases at V and 9 bases at J, with 8 bases in the middle. The CDR3 is made up of 12 amino acids. The CDR3: CASSEGGGEQFF. The CDR3 DNA sequence: TGCGCCAGCAGTGAGGGAGGGGGTGAGCAGTTCTTC.

The rearrangement joins TRBV4-1 to TRBJ2-3; 10 positions agree with TRBD2. Germline assignment: CDR1 MGHRA and CDR2 YSYEKL. With V trimmed by 0 bases and J by 3 bases, 9 bases remained unmatched. This CDR3 is 18 amino acids long. In DNA form, the CDR3 reads TGCGCCAGCAGCCAAGAAGGTAGCGGGAGGCCCCTAACAGATACGCAGTATTTT. Translated, it gives CASSQEGSGRPLTDTQYF.

This clonotype came up many times. The chain recombines TRBV29-1 with TRBJ2-2, with 9 positions matching TRBD1. Germline-derived CDR1 and CDR2 are SQVTM and ANQGSEA. The V segment lost 3 bases and the J segment 4 bases; nucleotides outside the gene matches: 12. The CDR3 covers 17 residues. The CDR3 sequence is CSVDFGPGQGITGELFF. The CDR3 bases are TGCAGCGTTGATTTCGGCCCGGGACAGGGAATCACCGGGGAGCTGTTTTTT.

This clonotype has a count of ten or more. The chain couples TRBV28 to TRBJ2-2; D not certain. V lost 4 bases to trimming and J lost 1 base, with 7 bases between them. Germline V gives CDR1 MDHEN, CDR2 SYDVKM. This CDR3 is 14 amino acids long. CDR3 DNA sequence: TGTGCCAGCAGTTGGGGTCAGAACACCGGGGAGCTGTTTTTT. Translation: CASSWGQNTGELFF.

This clonotype has only a few counts. The DNA for the CDR3 is TGTGCCAGCAGTTACACAGGGGGCACTGAAGCTTTCTTT. Protein product: CASSYTGGTEAFF. V is TRBV6-2 or TRBV6-3 and J is TRBJ1-1; TRBD1 agrees at 8 bases. Trimming cost V 2 bases and J 4 bases; bases outside gene matches: 0. Germline CDR1 MNHEY, CDR2 SVGEGT. The CDR3 loop spans 13 amino acids.

As regards this clonotype: A read error is possible here, since a much larger clone lies one base away. V and J are TRBV5-1 and TRBJ2-1; no definite D call. The V gene lost 0 bases and the J gene lost 9 bases, with 13 bases spanning the gap. CDR1 and CDR2 (germline): SGHRS, YFSETQ. The CDR3 runs to 14 residues. CDR3 sequence reads: CASSLVASFGEQFF. The CDR3 DNA reads as TGCGCCAGCAGCTTGGTTGCTAGTTTTGGTGAGCAGTTCTTC.

This clonotype was counted ten times or more. In DNA form, the CDR3 reads TGTGCCACCAATCCAAAATGGCGGGAGGTAAGGGATGAGCAGTTCTTC. Protein product: CATNPKWREVRDEQFF. This chain joins TRBV24-1 and TRBJ2-1, with TRBD2 matching 8 bases. Trimming removed 8 bases from V and 8 bases from J; junction bases left unmatched: 16. Germline V gene data show CDR1 as KGHDR and CDR2 as SFDVKD. The CDR3 loop spans 16 amino acids.

V and J are TRBV4-1 and TRBJ1-5, with 7 bases aligning to TRBD1. The germline CDR1 and CDR2 sequences are MGHRA and YSYEKL. Germline trimming cut 4 bases from V and 3 bases from J; bases unmatched to any gene: 12. This CDR3 comprises 17 residues. CDR3 DNA: TGCGCCAGCAGCCGAGGGGGACAGACTAGAAACAATCAGCCCCAGCATTTT. Its translation is CASSRGGQTRNNQPQHF.

This clonotype occurred a few times. This sequence joins TRBV14 and TRBJ2-2; no firm D call. Trimming shortened V by 1 base and J by 4 bases, and 10 bases separated the two germline ends. This CDR3 comprises 15 residues. CDR1 is SGHDN, CDR2 FVKESK, per germline. Here the CDR3 reads CASSQVFTATGELFF. The CDR3 region has the DNA TGTGCCAGCAGCCAAGTCTTTACTGCCACCGGGGAGCTGTTTTTT.

The rearrangement joins TRBV11-1 to TRBJ1-1; 8 positions agree with TRBD1. Per germline, CDR1 SGHAT and CDR2 FQDESV (reference sequence). V trimming: 4 bases; J trimming: 1 base; junction bases outside the gene matches: 5. This CDR3 contains 15 residues. The CDR3 DNA follows: TGTGCCAGCAGCTCAAACAGGGGGAGGAACACTGAAGCTTTCTTT. This translates into CASSSNRGRNTEAFF.

This clonotype has a count of ten or more. The chain employs TRBV2 and TRBJ2-1; D unclear. Germline lookup yields CDR1 SNHLY and CDR2 FYNNEI. V was shortened by 4 bases and J by 12 bases, with 13 bases between the two germline ends. The CDR3 totals 12 residues. The CDR3: CASSGVLDRQFF. The CDR3 nucleotides are TGTGCCAGCAGTGGGGTGTTAGACCGGCAGTTCTTC.

This clonotype turned up a few times. A read error may be the cause here, since a much bigger clone is one base away. The rearrangement uses TRBV6-5 and TRBJ2-3; D remains ambiguous. Per the germline V gene, CDR1 is MNHEY and CDR2 is SVGAGI. The germline V and J ends were trimmed by 5 bases and 3 bases, with 15 bases remaining between them. The CDR3 extends over 15 amino acids. The CDR3 DNA reads as TGTGCCAGCAGTCTAACCCTGGTTCGGACAGATACGCAGTATTTT. It yields the protein CASSLTLVRTDTQYF.

About this clonotype: A far larger clone is off by one base, so a read error is likely. This sequence joins TRBV11-3 and TRBJ2-1, with 14 positions matching TRBD2. V lost 6 bases and J lost 1; bases outside the gene matches: 14. This CDR3 comprises 20 residues. The germline V gene encodes CDR1 SGHNT and CDR2 YENEEA. CDR3 DNA: TGTGCCAGCAGACGTATAACCGGGACTAGCGGGGGTCGGTCCTACAATGAGCAGTTCTTC. This encodes CASRRITGTSGGRSYNEQFF.

This clonotype has a count of ten or more. The rearrangement joins TRBV30 to TRBJ2-1, with a possible D match to TRBD2 (5 bases). The germline CDR1 and CDR2 sequences are GTSNPN and SVGIG (reference sequence). Trimming stripped 0 bases from V and 13 bases from J, with 10 bases between. The CDR3 contains 11 residues. The CDR3: CAWSVETSQFF. CDR3 nucleotides: TGTGCCTGGAGTGTAGAAACTAGTCAGTTCTTC.

At least ten counts were recorded for this clonotype. The genes are TRBV5-1 and TRBJ2-1; 12 bases map to TRBD2. CDR1 is SGHRS and CDR2 is YFSETQ in the germline V gene. The CDR3 is made up of 15 amino acids. Trimming at V came to 2 bases and at J to 7 bases, leaving 4 bases not matched to a gene. CDR3 sequence reads: CASSFLAGGLNEQFF. The CDR3 DNA reads as TGCGCCAGCAGCTTCCTAGCGGGAGGGCTAAATGAGCAGTTCTTC.

This clonotype was recorded at least ten times. Written as DNA, the CDR3 is TGCAGCGTTGAACGGAGAGCTAACTATGGCTACACCTTC. Translated: CSVERRANYGYTF. V and J are TRBV29-1 and TRBJ1-2; D unresolved. The CDR3 contains 13 residues. The germline V and J ends were trimmed by 2 bases and 0 bases, with 7 bases remaining between them. The germline V gene encodes CDR1 SQVTM and CDR2 ANQGSEA. Supplemented by reference TRBV29-1 and TRBJ1-2, the full variable domain reads SAVISQKPSRDICQRGTSLTIQCQVDSQVTMMFWYRQQPGQSLTLIATANQGSEATYESGFVIDKFPISRPNLTFSTLTVSNMSPEDSSIYLCSVERRANYGYTFGSGTRLTVV.